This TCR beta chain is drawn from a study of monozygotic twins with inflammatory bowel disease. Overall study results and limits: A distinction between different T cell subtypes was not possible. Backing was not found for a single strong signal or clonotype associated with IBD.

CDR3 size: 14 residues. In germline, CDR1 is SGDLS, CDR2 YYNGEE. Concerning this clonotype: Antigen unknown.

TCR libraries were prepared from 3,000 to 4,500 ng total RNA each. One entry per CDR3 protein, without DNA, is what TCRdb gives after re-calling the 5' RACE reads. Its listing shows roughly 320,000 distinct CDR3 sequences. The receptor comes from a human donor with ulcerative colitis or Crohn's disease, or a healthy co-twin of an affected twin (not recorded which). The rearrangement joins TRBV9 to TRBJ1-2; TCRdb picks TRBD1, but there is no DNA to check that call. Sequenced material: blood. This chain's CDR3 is CASSSGGALYGYTF.